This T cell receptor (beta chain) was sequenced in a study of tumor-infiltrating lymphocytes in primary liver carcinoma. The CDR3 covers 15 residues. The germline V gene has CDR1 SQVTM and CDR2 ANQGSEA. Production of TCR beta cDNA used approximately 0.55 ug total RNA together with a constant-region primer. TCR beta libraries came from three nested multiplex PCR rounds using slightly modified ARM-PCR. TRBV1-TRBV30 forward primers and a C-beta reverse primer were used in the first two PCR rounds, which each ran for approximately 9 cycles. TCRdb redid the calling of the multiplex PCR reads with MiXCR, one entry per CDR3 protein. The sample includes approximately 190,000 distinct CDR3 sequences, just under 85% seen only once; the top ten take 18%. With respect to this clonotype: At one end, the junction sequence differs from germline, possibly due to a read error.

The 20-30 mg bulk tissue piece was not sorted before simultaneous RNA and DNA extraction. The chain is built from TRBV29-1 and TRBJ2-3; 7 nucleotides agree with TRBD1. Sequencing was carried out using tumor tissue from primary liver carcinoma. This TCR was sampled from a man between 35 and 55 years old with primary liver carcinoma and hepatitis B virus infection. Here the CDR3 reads CSDEGAPGITETQCF. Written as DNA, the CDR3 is TGCAGCGATGAGGGGGCCCCGGGAATCACAGAAACGCAGTGTTTT.